The clone carrying this T cell receptor (beta chain) was recorded once. Seattle cases were enrolled at active infection and followed longitudinally. This table comes from immunoSEQ multiplex PCR, and its TCRdb copy is limited to in-frame clones, with some not included. The data show about 200,000 clones, about four fifths seen once. This sample was included in a study of blood T cell repertoires in COVID-19. Study summary: Samples taken during acute and convalescent COVID-19 were collected in the United States, Italy and Spain. In each case, the material was cDNA or gDNA derived from T cells, B-cell-depleted T cells, or PBMCs.

The ends lost 2 bases at V and 3 bases at J; junction bases unmatched: 2. This CDR3 has 14 amino acids. Germline V gives CDR1 KGHSY, CDR2 FQNENV. What was sequenced was peripheral blood. The genes are TRBV16 and TRBJ1-2; 8 positions match TRBD1. This TCR was recovered from a woman aged 40 to 50 with COVID-19, enrolled during active disease. CDR3 nucleotides: TGTGCCAGCAGCCAAGAGGACAGGGACTATGGCTACACCTTC. Amino acid sequence: CASSQEDRDYGYTF.